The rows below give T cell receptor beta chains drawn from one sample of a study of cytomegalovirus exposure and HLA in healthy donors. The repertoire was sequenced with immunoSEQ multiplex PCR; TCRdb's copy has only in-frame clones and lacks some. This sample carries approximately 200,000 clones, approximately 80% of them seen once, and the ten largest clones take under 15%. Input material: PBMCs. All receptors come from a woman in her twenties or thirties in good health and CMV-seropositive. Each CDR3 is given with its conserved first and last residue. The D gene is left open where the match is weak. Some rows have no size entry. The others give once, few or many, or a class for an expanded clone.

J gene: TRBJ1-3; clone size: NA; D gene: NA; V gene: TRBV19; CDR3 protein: CASTPGNSGNTIYF; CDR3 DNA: TGTGCCAGTACACCAGGCAACTCTGGAAACACCATATATTTT
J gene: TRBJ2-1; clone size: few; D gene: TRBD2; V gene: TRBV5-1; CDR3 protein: CASRKGLARSYNEQFF; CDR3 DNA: TGCGCCAGCAGGAAGGGACTAGCGCGATCCTACAATGAGCAGTTCTTC
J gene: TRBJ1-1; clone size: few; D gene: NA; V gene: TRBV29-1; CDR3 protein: CSVGAAANTEAFF; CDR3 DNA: TGCAGCGTGGGGGCGGCTGCGAACACTGAAGCTTTCTTT
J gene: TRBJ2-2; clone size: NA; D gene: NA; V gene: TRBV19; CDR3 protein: CASRTRWGAGTGELFF; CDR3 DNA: TGTGCCAGTAGGACTCGCTGGGGAGCTGGAACCGGGGAGCTGTTTTTT
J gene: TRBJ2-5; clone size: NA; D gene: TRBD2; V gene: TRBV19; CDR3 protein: CASGLAVQETQYF; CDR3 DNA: TGTGCCAGTGGACTAGCGGTACAAGAGACCCAGTACTTC
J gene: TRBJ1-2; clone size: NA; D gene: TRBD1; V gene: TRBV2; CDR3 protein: CASSGRDRGAYGYTF; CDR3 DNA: TGTGCCAGCAGTGGACGGGACAGGGGTGCTTATGGCTACACCTTC
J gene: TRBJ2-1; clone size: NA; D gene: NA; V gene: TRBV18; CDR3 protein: CASSPQSAAYNEQFF; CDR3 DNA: TGTGCCAGCTCACCACAATCCGCAGCGTACAATGAGCAGTTCTTC
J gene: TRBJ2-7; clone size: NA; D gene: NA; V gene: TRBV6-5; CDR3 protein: CASRTLNGLGEQYF; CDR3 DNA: TGTGCCAGCAGGACACTTAACGGATTGGGCGAGCAGTACTTC
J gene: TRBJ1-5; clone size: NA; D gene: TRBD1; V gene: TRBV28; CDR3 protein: CASSPPRGVGDSQPQHF; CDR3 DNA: TGTGCCAGCAGTCCCCCGCGGGGGGTTGGGGACAGTCAGCCCCAGCATTTT
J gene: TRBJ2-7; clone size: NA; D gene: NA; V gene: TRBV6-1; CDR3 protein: CASSGGRGVSYEQYF; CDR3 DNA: TGTGCCAGCAGTGGAGGCAGGGGAGTCTCCTACGAGCAGTACTTC
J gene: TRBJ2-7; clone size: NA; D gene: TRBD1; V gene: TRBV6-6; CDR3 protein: CASSYTSGTGAYEQYF; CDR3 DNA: TGTGCCAGCAGTTATACTTCCGGGACAGGGGCCTACGAGCAGTACTTC
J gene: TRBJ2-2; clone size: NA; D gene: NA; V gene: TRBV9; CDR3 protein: CASSVAPAGAFLNTGELFF; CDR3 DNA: TGTGCCAGCAGCGTAGCTCCAGCAGGGGCCTTTCTGAACACCGGGGAGCTGTTTTTT
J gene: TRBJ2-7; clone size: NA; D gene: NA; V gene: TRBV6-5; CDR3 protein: CASSYSAGRGPQQYF; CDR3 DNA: TGTGCCAGCAGTTACTCGGCGGGACGGGGCCCTCAGCAGTACTTC
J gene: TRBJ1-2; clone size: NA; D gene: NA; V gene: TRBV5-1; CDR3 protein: CASSSGTSNYGYTF; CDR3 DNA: TGCGCCAGCAGCAGCGGGACATCTAACTATGGCTACACCTTC
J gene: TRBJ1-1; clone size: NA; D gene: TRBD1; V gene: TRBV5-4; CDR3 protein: CASRPQQGVNTEAFF; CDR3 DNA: TGTGCCAGCAGACCACAACAGGGGGTGAACACTGAAGCTTTCTTT
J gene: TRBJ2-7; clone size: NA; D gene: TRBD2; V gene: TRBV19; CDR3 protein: CASSRREQQNEQYF; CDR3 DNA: TGTGCCAGTAGTAGGCGGGAGCAGCAGAACGAGCAGTACTTC
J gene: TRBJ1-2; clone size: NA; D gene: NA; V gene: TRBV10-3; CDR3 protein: CAISDVGGRVYGYTF; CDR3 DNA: TGTGCCATCAGTGATGTGGGGGGGAGGGTCTATGGCTACACCTTC
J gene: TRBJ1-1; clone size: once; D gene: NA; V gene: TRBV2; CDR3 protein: CASNRGLNTEAFF; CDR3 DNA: TGTGCCAGCAATAGGGGGTTGAACACTGAAGCTTTCTTT
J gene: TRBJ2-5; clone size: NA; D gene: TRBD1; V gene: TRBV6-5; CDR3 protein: CASTTGGGKETQYF; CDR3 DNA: TGTGCCAGCACTACAGGGGGCGGGAAAGAGACCCAGTACTTC
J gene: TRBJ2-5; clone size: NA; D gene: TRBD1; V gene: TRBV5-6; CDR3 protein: CASSWDRGEGTQYF; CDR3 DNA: TGTGCCAGCAGCTGGGACAGGGGGGAAGGGACCCAGTACTTC
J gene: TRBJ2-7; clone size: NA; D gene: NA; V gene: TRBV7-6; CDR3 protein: CASSLGGGRGDEQYF; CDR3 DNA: TGTGCCAGCAGCTTAGGTGGCGGCAGGGGGGACGAGCAGTACTTC
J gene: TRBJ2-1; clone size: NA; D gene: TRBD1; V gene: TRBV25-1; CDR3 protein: CASSEFPGQDEQFF; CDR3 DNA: TGTGCCAGCAGTGAATTCCCCGGACAGGATGAGCAGTTCTTC
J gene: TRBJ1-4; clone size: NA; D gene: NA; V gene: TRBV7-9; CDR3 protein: CATAKNGVAEKLFF; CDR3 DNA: TGTGCCACTGCAAAAAACGGGGTAGCTGAAAAACTGTTTTTT
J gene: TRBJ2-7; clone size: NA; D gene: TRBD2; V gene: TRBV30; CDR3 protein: CAWSTGLADYEQYF; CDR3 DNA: TGTGCCTGGAGTACGGGGCTAGCGGACTACGAGCAGTACTTC
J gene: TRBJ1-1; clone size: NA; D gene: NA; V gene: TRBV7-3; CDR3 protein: CASAQNEAFF; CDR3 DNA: TGTGCCAGCGCCCAGAATGAAGCTTTCTTT
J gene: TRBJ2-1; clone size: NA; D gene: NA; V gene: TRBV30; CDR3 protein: CAWGPRTREQFF; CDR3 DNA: TGTGCCTGGGGACCCCGGACTCGTGAGCAGTTCTTC
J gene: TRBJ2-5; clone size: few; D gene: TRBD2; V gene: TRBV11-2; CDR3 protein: CASSLAGSGLAGAGTQYF; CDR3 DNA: TGTGCCAGCAGCTTAGCGGGGTCTGGACTAGCGGGAGCAGGGACCCAGTACTTC
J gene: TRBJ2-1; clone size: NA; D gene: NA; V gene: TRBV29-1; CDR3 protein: CSVDRSAYNEQFF; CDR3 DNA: TGCAGCGTTGACAGGTCAGCCTACAATGAGCAGTTCTTC
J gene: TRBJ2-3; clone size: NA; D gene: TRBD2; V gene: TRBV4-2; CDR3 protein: CASSPQRGSTDTQYF; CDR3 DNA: TGTGCCAGCAGCCCCCAGCGGGGAAGCACAGATACGCAGTATTTT
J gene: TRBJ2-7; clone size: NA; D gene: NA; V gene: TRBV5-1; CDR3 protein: CASSLGQVSYEQYF; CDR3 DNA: TGCGCCAGCAGCTTGGGTCAGGTTTCCTACGAGCAGTACTTC
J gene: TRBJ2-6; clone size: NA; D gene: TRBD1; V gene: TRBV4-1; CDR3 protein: CASSQTVRGRGTGANVLTF; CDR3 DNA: TGCGCCAGCAGCCAGACGGTTAGGGGGCGAGGAACTGGGGCCAACGTCCTGACTTTC
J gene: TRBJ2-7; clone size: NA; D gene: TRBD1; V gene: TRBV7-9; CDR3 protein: CASSLTNPDRDEQYF; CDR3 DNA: TGTGCCAGCAGCTTGACCAACCCAGACAGGGACGAGCAGTACTTC
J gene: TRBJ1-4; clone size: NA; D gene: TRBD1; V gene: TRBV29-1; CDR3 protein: CSVAGTGGVGEKLFF; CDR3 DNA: TGCAGCGTTGCTGGGACAGGGGGAGTAGGTGAAAAACTGTTTTTT
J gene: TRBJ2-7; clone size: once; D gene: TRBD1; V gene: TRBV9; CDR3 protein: CASSLGGTGTYEQYF; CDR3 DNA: TGTGCCAGCAGCCTCGGCGGGACAGGGACCTACGAGCAGTACTTC
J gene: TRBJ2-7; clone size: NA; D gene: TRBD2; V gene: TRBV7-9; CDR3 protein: CASSAGLAGVGEQYF; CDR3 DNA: TGTGCCAGCAGCGCAGGACTAGCGGGAGTTGGCGAGCAGTACTTC
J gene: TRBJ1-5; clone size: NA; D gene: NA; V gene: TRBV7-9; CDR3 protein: CASSLGAGTPNQPQHF; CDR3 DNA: TGTGCCAGCAGCTTGGGGGCCGGGACACCGAATCAGCCCCAGCATTTT
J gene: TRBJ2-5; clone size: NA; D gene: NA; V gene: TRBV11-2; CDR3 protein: CASSLGTGLETQYF; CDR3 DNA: TGTGCCAGCAGCTTAGGTACGGGTTTAGAGACCCAGTACTTC
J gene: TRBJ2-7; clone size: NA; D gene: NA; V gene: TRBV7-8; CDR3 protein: CASSPTPPPTHEQYF; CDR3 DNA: TGTGCCAGCAGCCCCACTCCCCCCCCCACTCACGAGCAGTACTTC
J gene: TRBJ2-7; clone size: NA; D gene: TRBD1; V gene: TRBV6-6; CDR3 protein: CASSSGDRGHEQYF; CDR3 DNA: TGTGCCAGCAGTTCCGGGGACAGGGGGCACGAGCAGTACTTC
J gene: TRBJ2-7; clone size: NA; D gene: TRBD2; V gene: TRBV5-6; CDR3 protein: CASSLRRTSGSYEQYF; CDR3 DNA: TGTGCCAGCAGCTTGAGACGGACTAGCGGGAGCTACGAGCAGTACTTC
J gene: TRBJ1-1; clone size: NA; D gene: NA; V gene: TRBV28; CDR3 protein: CASRNDRIKNTEAFF; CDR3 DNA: TGTGCCAGCCGAAATGACAGAATTAAAAACACTGAAGCTTTCTTT
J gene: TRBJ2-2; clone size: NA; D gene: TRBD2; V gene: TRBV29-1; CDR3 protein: CSVSVGAGGLVTGELFF; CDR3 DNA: TGCAGCGTCTCAGTGGGAGCGGGAGGGCTGGTCACCGGGGAGCTGTTTTTT
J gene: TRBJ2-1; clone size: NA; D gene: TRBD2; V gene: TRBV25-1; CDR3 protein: CASSGLAISEQFF; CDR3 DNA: TGTGCCAGCAGTGGACTAGCCATCAGTGAGCAGTTCTTC
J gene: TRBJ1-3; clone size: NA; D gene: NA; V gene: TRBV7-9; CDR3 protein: CASSFSTSGNTIYF; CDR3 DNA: TGTGCCAGCAGCTTTAGTACCTCTGGAAACACCATATATTTT
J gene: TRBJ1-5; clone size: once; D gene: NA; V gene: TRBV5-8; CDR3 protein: CASSGGVGGFQPQHF; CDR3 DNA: TGTGCCAGCAGCGGTGGTGTTGGCGGGTTCCAGCCCCAGCATTTT
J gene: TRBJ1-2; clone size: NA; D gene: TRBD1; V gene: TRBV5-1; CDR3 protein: CASSWDRTNYGYTF; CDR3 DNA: TGCGCCAGCAGCTGGGACAGAACTAACTATGGCTACACCTTC
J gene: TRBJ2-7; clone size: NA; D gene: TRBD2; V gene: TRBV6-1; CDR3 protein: CASSELASGREQYF; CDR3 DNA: TGTGCCAGCAGTGAACTCGCTAGCGGGAGAGAGCAGTACTTC
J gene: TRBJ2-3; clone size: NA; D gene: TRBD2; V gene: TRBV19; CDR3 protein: CASSIISGRGTDTQYF; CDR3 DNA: TGTGCCAGTAGTATTATAAGCGGGAGGGGTACAGATACGCAGTATTTT
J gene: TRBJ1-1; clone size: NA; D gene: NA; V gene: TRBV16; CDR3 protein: CASSQSRVRNTEAFF; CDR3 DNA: TGTGCCAGCAGCCAATCGCGGGTCAGGAACACTGAAGCTTTCTTT